The text below deals with one T cell receptor (beta chain). In its sample, this clone was seen once. What this receptor recognizes is not known. No base qualities exist here, and no much larger clone lies one base off it. These data are taken from a study of graft-versus-host responses after intestinal transplantation (dated by TCRdb to about 2021). As for the study more broadly: Recipients received multivisceral, liver-intestinal, or isolated intestinal transplants. Anti-thymocyte globulin induction was given to all recipients, followed by maintenance tacrolimus and steroids for about 3 years. After intestinal transplantation, graft-versus-host and host-versus-graft alloreactive T cell clones in the graft, circulation and bone marrow were tracked using bulk TCR-beta CDR3 sequencing. To identify alloreactive clones, pre-transplant mixed lymphocyte reaction products were sequenced and then compared with unstimulated pre-transplant donor and recipient T cells. A cohort of 24 intestinal transplant recipients, including one retransplant, was enrolled, and a few patients lacking pretransplant specimens were excluded. A peak of at least 4% donor T cells among recipient peripheral blood mononuclear cells was the definition used for donor T cell macrochimerism. Samples from a few later patients were sequenced in-house on an Illumina MiSeq with MiXCR processing rather than by the commercial service.

Library preparation employed the immunoSEQ multiplex PCR assay. For most patients, genomic DNA was isolated with the Qiagen DNeasy Blood and Tissue Kit and sent frozen to Adaptive Biotechnologies for TCR sequencing. Adaptive Biotechnologies carried out high-throughput TCR-beta CDR3 sequencing of genomic DNA for most patients. In the paper's pipeline: Adaptive's ImmunoSEQ software supplied the TCR sequencing data for around 19 patients, while MiXCR and VDJtools were used to process a few other patients. CD4 versus CD8 sorting errors were corrected by removing sequences found in both subsets at a frequency ratio below 5:1. Because the origin of CDR3 nucleotide sequences shared between donor and recipient could not be assigned, those sequences were removed. To count as alloreactive, a clone needed at least 2-fold expansion over unstimulated cells and a minimum CFSE-low frequency of 0.002% (template counts) or 0.001% (read counts). Clones detected in sequenced pre-transplant spleen, lymph node, or MLR CFSE-low populations of the donor or recipient were defined as mappable. The cumulative frequency of alloreactive clones was calculated as a percentage of all sequences, weighted by copy number. Drawn from immuneACCESS, this table holds only the in-frame rearrangements with V and J called that TCRdb kept. Clones are partly lost; checked studies trace under half to an unresolved V gene and leave the rest unexplained. V, J and clone size derive from that table, while D and trimming were established from the DNA sequence. In this sample the table shows fewer than 130,000 clones, over 85% of which occur a single time. The ten biggest clones cover about 0.54% of the sample.

Summary of the overall study and its limitations: The relatively low number and heterogeneity of intestinal transplant patients limited the conclusions. High GvH to HvG T cell clonal ratios were observed in the allografts of patients with donor T cell macrochimerism. GvH clones were detected in recipient bone marrow, and some of these GvH clones were observed earlier in ileal mucosa or blood, consistent with an intestinal mucosal origin. Peak levels of circulating GvH clones were associated with declines in HvG clones early after transplant.

The germline V gene gives CDR1 as SQVTM and CDR2 as ANQGSEA. The CDR3 measures 11 amino acids from cysteine to phenylalanine. Of all the DNA, just the CDR3 is kept, 33 bases in frame from base 1. V is reduced by 6 bases and J by 4 bases, leaving a spacing of 4 bases between them. This specimen's time point label, interpreted: cells obtained before transplantation from donor or recipient. CD3+CD4+ and CD3+CD8+ populations were FACS-sorted from unstimulated pre-transplant donor and recipient cells taken from spleen or lymph nodes. The sample was unstimulated CD8+ T cells sorted from spleen or lymph node cells, taken before intestinal transplant. The sequence links TRBV29-1 to TRBJ2-6; there is no confident call for the D gene. The TCR sequence derives from a human donor who received an intestinal transplant. The CDR3 sequence is CSVLGANVLTF. The bases read TGCAGCGTGTTGGGGGCCAACGTCCTGACTTTC.